The source of this TCR beta chain is a study of blood T cells in healthy people across ages. A sample-barcoded 5' primer and a J-beta primer mix were used in a second PCR of about 7 to 12 cycles. TCRdb used MiXCR to reprocess the 5' RACE reads, holding one entry per CDR3 protein. The sample gives around 1.5 million distinct CDR3 sequences, around two fifths of which show up once; under 8% is in the top ten. V lost 5 bases and J lost 4, with 15 bases in between. The CDR3 length is 16 residues. The germline CDR1 and CDR2 sequences are SGHTA and FQGNSA. The sequence came from a woman aged 18 to 35 in good health. This chain joins TRBV7-2 and TRBJ2-6, with a weak D call TRBD2 (7 bases). Sequencing input: blood. This chain's CDR3 is CASSTTGGPGANVLTF. CDR3 in DNA: TGTGCCAGCAGCACCACGGGGGGCCCAGGGGCCAACGTCCTGACTTTC.